These T cell receptor beta chains were read from a single sample in a study of T cells of healthy individuals. MiXCR, run by TCRdb on the 5' RACE reads, gives a single entry per CDR3 protein. Among 100,000 or so distinct CDR3 sequences listed, under 20% were seen once. The receptor set was obtained from a human donor in good health. The CDR3 runs from the conserved cysteine through the conserved F or W. Each record gives: D gene, J gene, V gene, clone size, CDR3 protein, CDR3 DNA. D genes are given only for firm matches. Only part of the rows carry a size: once, few, many, or a class if the clone is expanded.

d_call: TRBD1; j_call: TRBJ1-1; v_call: TRBV12-3/TRBV12-4; clone_size: -; cdr3_aa: CASSQQGAFTEAFF; cdr3_nt: TGTGCCAGCAGCCAACAGGGGGCATTTACTGAAGCTTTCTTT
d_call: -; j_call: TRBJ1-2; v_call: TRBV4-3; clone_size: many; cdr3_aa: CASSQDRDIDGYTF; cdr3_nt: TGCGCCAGCAGCCAAGATCGGGACATAGATGGCTACACCTTC
d_call: TRBD1; j_call: TRBJ2-2; v_call: TRBV14; clone_size: few; cdr3_aa: CASSRTTGIGGELFF; cdr3_nt: TGTGCCAGCAGCCGGACGACAGGGATAGGCGGGGAGCTGTTTTTT
d_call: TRBD2; j_call: TRBJ2-1; v_call: TRBV12-3/TRBV12-4; clone_size: -; cdr3_aa: CASSSGTTYNEQFF; cdr3_nt: TGTGCCAGCAGTTCCGGGACTACCTACAATGAGCAGTTCTTC
d_call: -; j_call: TRBJ1-5; v_call: TRBV6-2/TRBV6-3; clone_size: few; cdr3_aa: CASSYGGQPQHF; cdr3_nt: TGTGCCAGCAGTTACGGGGGTCAGCCCCAGCATTTT
d_call: TRBD2; j_call: TRBJ2-1; v_call: TRBV7-3; clone_size: -; cdr3_aa: CASSPSGAEGNEQFF; cdr3_nt: TGTGCCAGCAGCCCTAGCGGGGCCGAGGGCAATGAGCAGTTCTTC
d_call: TRBD1; j_call: TRBJ1-5; v_call: TRBV5-6; clone_size: few; cdr3_aa: CASSLRGLSNQPQHF; cdr3_nt: TGTGCCAGCAGCTTGAGGGGGCTAAGCAATCAGCCCCAGCATTTT
d_call: -; j_call: TRBJ2-7; v_call: TRBV4-3; clone_size: many; cdr3_aa: CASSQYRDPRFEYEQYF; cdr3_nt: TGCGCCAGCAGCCAATACCGGGACCCTCGTTTTGAATACGAGCAGTACTTC
d_call: -; j_call: TRBJ1-1; v_call: TRBV29-1; clone_size: many; cdr3_aa: CSVETLSWLNTEAFF; cdr3_nt: TGCAGCGTAGAAACATTGTCGTGGTTGAACACTGAAGCTTTCTTT
d_call: -; j_call: TRBJ1-6; v_call: TRBV10-3; clone_size: few; cdr3_aa: CAISEPQGLDNSPLHF; cdr3_nt: TGTGCCATCAGTGAGCCACAGGGACTCGATAATTCACCCCTCCACTTT
d_call: -; j_call: TRBJ1-6; v_call: TRBV2; clone_size: many; cdr3_aa: CASILGGSSPLHF; cdr3_nt: TGTGCCAGCATCCTTGGGGGTTCTTCACCCCTCCACTTT
d_call: -; j_call: TRBJ2-5; v_call: TRBV7-9; clone_size: -; cdr3_aa: CASTLGGNRETQYF; cdr3_nt: TGTGCCAGCACCCTAGGGGGGAACAGGGAGACCCAGTACTTC
d_call: -; j_call: TRBJ1-1; v_call: TRBV29-1; clone_size: few; cdr3_aa: CSVRGPNRNTEAFF; cdr3_nt: TGCAGCGTCAGAGGTCCCAACCGGAACACTGAAGCTTTCTTT
d_call: -; j_call: TRBJ2-3; v_call: TRBV28; clone_size: few; cdr3_aa: CASSSTSRGTQYF; cdr3_nt: TGTGCCAGCAGTTCGACATCTAGGGGTACGCAGTATTTT
d_call: -; j_call: TRBJ2-1; v_call: TRBV20-1; clone_size: -; cdr3_aa: CSAPGKMEDEQFF; cdr3_nt: TGCAGTGCCCCGGGGAAGATGGAGGATGAGCAGTTCTTC
d_call: TRBD1; j_call: TRBJ1-5; v_call: TRBV12-3/TRBV12-4; clone_size: -; cdr3_aa: CASSLFGTGNQPQHF; cdr3_nt: TGTGCCAGCAGTTTATTTGGGACAGGTAATCAGCCCCAGCATTTT
d_call: -; j_call: TRBJ2-7; v_call: TRBV28; clone_size: -; cdr3_aa: CASSLSRYEQYF; cdr3_nt: TGTGCCAGCAGTTTATCGCGATACGAGCAGTACTTC
d_call: TRBD1; j_call: TRBJ1-6; v_call: TRBV4-1; clone_size: few; cdr3_aa: CASSLWDRPGGSPLHF; cdr3_nt: TGCGCCAGCAGCCTATGGGACAGGCCGGGTGGGTCACCCCTCCACTTT
d_call: -; j_call: TRBJ2-1; v_call: TRBV5-1; clone_size: -; cdr3_aa: CASSSETDYNEQFF; cdr3_nt: TGCGCCAGCAGCTCGGAGACAGACTACAATGAGCAGTTCTTC
d_call: -; j_call: TRBJ1-1; v_call: TRBV7-9; clone_size: many; cdr3_aa: CASSLGGASFF; cdr3_nt: TGTGCCAGCAGCTTGGGGGGCGCGTCCTTCTTT
d_call: -; j_call: TRBJ1-2; v_call: TRBV20-1; clone_size: many; cdr3_aa: CSASTGTYGYTF; cdr3_nt: TGCAGTGCTTCTACCGGGACCTATGGCTACACCTTC
d_call: -; j_call: TRBJ1-6; v_call: TRBV4-2; clone_size: few; cdr3_aa: CASSHGGDSPLHF; cdr3_nt: TGTGCCAGCAGCCACGGAGGAGACTCACCCCTCCACTTT
d_call: -; j_call: TRBJ2-1; v_call: TRBV20-1; clone_size: many; cdr3_aa: CSARAGGRPYNEQFF; cdr3_nt: TGCAGTGCTAGAGCTGGGGGTCGTCCCTACAATGAGCAGTTCTTC
d_call: -; j_call: TRBJ1-6; v_call: TRBV30; clone_size: few; cdr3_aa: CAWRLWGLNSPLHF; cdr3_nt: TGTGCCTGGAGATTGTGGGGGCTAAATTCACCCCTCCACTTT
d_call: -; j_call: TRBJ2-5; v_call: TRBV28; clone_size: many; cdr3_aa: CASSLPSEETQYF; cdr3_nt: TGTGCCAGTTCTCTGCCCAGCGAAGAGACCCAGTACTTC
d_call: -; j_call: TRBJ2-7; v_call: TRBV28; clone_size: many; cdr3_aa: CASSPHGTGYEQYF; cdr3_nt: TGTGCCAGCAGTCCTCACGGGACTGGATACGAGCAGTACTTC
d_call: -; j_call: TRBJ1-1; v_call: TRBV11-2; clone_size: -; cdr3_aa: CASSLEGPMRATEAFF; cdr3_nt: TGTGCCAGCAGCTTAGAGGGACCTATGCGGGCCACTGAAGCTTTCTTT
d_call: TRBD1; j_call: TRBJ1-6; v_call: TRBV4-3; clone_size: many; cdr3_aa: CASSHRGQGHAPLHF; cdr3_nt: TGCGCCAGCAGCCACAGAGGACAGGGTCATGCACCCCTCCACTTT
d_call: -; j_call: TRBJ1-4; v_call: TRBV7-2; clone_size: many; cdr3_aa: CASSLVGEKLFF; cdr3_nt: TGTGCCAGCAGCTTAGTGGGCGAAAAACTGTTTTTT
d_call: -; j_call: TRBJ2-5; v_call: TRBV6-2/TRBV6-3; clone_size: -; cdr3_aa: CASSYPGTQYF; cdr3_nt: TGTGCCAGCAGCTACCCGGGTACCCAGTACTTC
d_call: -; j_call: TRBJ1-3; v_call: TRBV5-1; clone_size: few; cdr3_aa: CASSLNSNSGNTIYF; cdr3_nt: TGCGCCAGCAGCTTAAACTCAAACTCTGGAAACACCATATATTTT
d_call: -; j_call: TRBJ2-7; v_call: TRBV12-3/TRBV12-4; clone_size: -; cdr3_aa: CASSVGDQSYEQYF; cdr3_nt: TGTGCCAGCAGTGTGGGGGATCAATCCTACGAGCAGTACTTC
d_call: -; j_call: TRBJ2-7; v_call: TRBV6-2/TRBV6-3; clone_size: -; cdr3_aa: CASSYGLDHDYEQYF; cdr3_nt: TGTGCCAGCAGTTACGGCCTAGACCACGACTACGAGCAGTACTTC
d_call: -; j_call: TRBJ2-1; v_call: TRBV19; clone_size: few; cdr3_aa: CASDLLNLRNNEQFF; cdr3_nt: TGTGCCAGCGACCTTCTCAATTTAAGAAACAATGAGCAGTTCTTC
d_call: -; j_call: TRBJ2-5; v_call: TRBV15; clone_size: few; cdr3_aa: CATSRDKPGIIETQYF; cdr3_nt: TGTGCCACCAGCAGAGATAAGCCAGGGATCATTGAGACCCAGTACTTC
d_call: -; j_call: TRBJ1-1; v_call: TRBV5-1; clone_size: -; cdr3_aa: CASSLLGVFGTEAFF; cdr3_nt: TGCGCCAGCAGCTTGCTCGGGGTGTTTGGCACTGAAGCTTTCTTT
d_call: TRBD1; j_call: TRBJ2-7; v_call: TRBV5-1; clone_size: many; cdr3_aa: CASSRDRGIIPDEQYF; cdr3_nt: TGCGCCAGCAGTAGGGACAGGGGCATTATTCCGGACGAGCAGTACTTC
d_call: -; j_call: TRBJ2-6; v_call: TRBV5-1; clone_size: many; cdr3_aa: CASSAGESGANVLTF; cdr3_nt: TGCGCCAGCAGCGCAGGGGAATCTGGGGCCAACGTCCTGACTTTC
d_call: -; j_call: TRBJ2-3; v_call: TRBV6-2/TRBV6-3; clone_size: few; cdr3_aa: CASSYSKQGTDTQYF; cdr3_nt: TGTGCCAGCAGTTACTCGAAACAGGGCACAGATACGCAGTATTTT
d_call: TRBD1; j_call: TRBJ2-1; v_call: TRBV28; clone_size: -; cdr3_aa: CASRRRTGSYNEQFF; cdr3_nt: TGTGCCAGCAGACGCCGGACAGGGTCGTACAATGAGCAGTTCTTC
d_call: TRBD2; j_call: TRBJ2-1; v_call: TRBV5-1; clone_size: -; cdr3_aa: CASSFLLAGSSYNEQFF; cdr3_nt: TGCGCCAGCAGCTTCCTCTTAGCGGGAAGCTCCTACAATGAGCAGTTCTTC
d_call: -; j_call: TRBJ2-3; v_call: TRBV6-6; clone_size: many; cdr3_aa: CASRRGADTQYF; cdr3_nt: TGTGCCAGCAGGCGTGGTGCAGATACGCAGTATTTT
d_call: -; j_call: TRBJ2-5; v_call: TRBV6-6; clone_size: -; cdr3_aa: CASTMGENAGETQYF; cdr3_nt: TGTGCCAGCACCATGGGGGAAAACGCGGGGGAGACCCAGTACTTC
d_call: TRBD2; j_call: TRBJ2-7; v_call: TRBV5-1; clone_size: -; cdr3_aa: CASSLPSGSNEQYF; cdr3_nt: TGCGCCAGCAGCTTGCCTAGCGGGAGCAACGAGCAGTACTTC
d_call: -; j_call: TRBJ1-1; v_call: TRBV7-9; clone_size: -; cdr3_aa: CASSPLRQDLNTEAFF; cdr3_nt: TGTGCCAGCAGCCCCCTTCGACAGGATTTGAACACTGAAGCTTTCTTT
d_call: -; j_call: TRBJ2-2; v_call: TRBV7-8; clone_size: many; cdr3_aa: CASSKTAPNTGELFF; cdr3_nt: TGTGCCAGCAGCAAGACAGCCCCGAACACCGGGGAGCTGTTTTTT
d_call: -; j_call: TRBJ2-5; v_call: TRBV6-2/TRBV6-3; clone_size: -; cdr3_aa: CASSPTAQETQYF; cdr3_nt: TGTGCCAGCAGTCCGACAGCCCAAGAGACCCAGTACTTC
d_call: -; j_call: TRBJ1-3; v_call: TRBV9; clone_size: few; cdr3_aa: CASSPEAGGNTIYF; cdr3_nt: TGTGCCAGCAGCCCGGAGGCGGGTGGAAACACCATATATTTT
d_call: -; j_call: TRBJ1-4; v_call: TRBV29-1; clone_size: -; cdr3_aa: CSATRTNEKLFF; cdr3_nt: TGCAGCGCTACCCGGACTAATGAAAAACTGTTTTTT
d_call: TRBD1; j_call: TRBJ2-2; v_call: TRBV29-1; clone_size: -; cdr3_aa: CSVDVTGENTGVLFF; cdr3_nt: TGCAGCGTTGACGTGACAGGGGAGAACACCGGGGTGCTGTTTTTT
d_call: TRBD2; j_call: TRBJ2-7; v_call: TRBV6-5; clone_size: -; cdr3_aa: CASSYSGLAFEQYF; cdr3_nt: TGTGCCAGCAGTTACTCGGGACTAGCCTTCGAGCAGTACTTC
d_call: TRBD1; j_call: TRBJ2-5; v_call: TRBV6-1; clone_size: -; cdr3_aa: CASSVGTGVGETQYF; cdr3_nt: TGTGCCAGCAGTGTTGGGACAGGGGTAGGAGAGACCCAGTACTTC
d_call: -; j_call: TRBJ1-6; v_call: TRBV2; clone_size: few; cdr3_aa: CASLLLTSWSPLHF; cdr3_nt: TGTGCCAGCCTGCTTTTGACTTCATGGTCACCCCTCCACTTT
d_call: -; j_call: TRBJ2-7; v_call: TRBV27; clone_size: -; cdr3_aa: CASSFTDSYEQYF; cdr3_nt: TGTGCCAGCAGTTTCACGGACTCCTACGAGCAGTACTTC
d_call: -; j_call: TRBJ2-5; v_call: TRBV4-3; clone_size: many; cdr3_aa: CASSQDLLADSQETQYF; cdr3_nt: TGCGCCAGCAGCCAAGATCTCCTAGCGGACAGCCAAGAGACCCAGTACTTC
d_call: -; j_call: TRBJ1-4; v_call: TRBV4-2; clone_size: -; cdr3_aa: CASSPRRGGDEKLFF; cdr3_nt: TGTGCCAGCAGCCCCAGGAGGGGTGGGGACGAAAAACTGTTTTTT
d_call: TRBD1; j_call: TRBJ2-7; v_call: TRBV5-1; clone_size: few; cdr3_aa: CASSLQGARVEQYF; cdr3_nt: TGCGCCAGCAGCTTACAGGGGGCTAGGGTCGAGCAGTACTTC
d_call: TRBD1; j_call: TRBJ1-5; v_call: TRBV18; clone_size: many; cdr3_aa: CASSPDRGSNQPQHF; cdr3_nt: TGTGCCAGCTCACCCGACAGGGGTAGCAATCAGCCCCAGCATTTT